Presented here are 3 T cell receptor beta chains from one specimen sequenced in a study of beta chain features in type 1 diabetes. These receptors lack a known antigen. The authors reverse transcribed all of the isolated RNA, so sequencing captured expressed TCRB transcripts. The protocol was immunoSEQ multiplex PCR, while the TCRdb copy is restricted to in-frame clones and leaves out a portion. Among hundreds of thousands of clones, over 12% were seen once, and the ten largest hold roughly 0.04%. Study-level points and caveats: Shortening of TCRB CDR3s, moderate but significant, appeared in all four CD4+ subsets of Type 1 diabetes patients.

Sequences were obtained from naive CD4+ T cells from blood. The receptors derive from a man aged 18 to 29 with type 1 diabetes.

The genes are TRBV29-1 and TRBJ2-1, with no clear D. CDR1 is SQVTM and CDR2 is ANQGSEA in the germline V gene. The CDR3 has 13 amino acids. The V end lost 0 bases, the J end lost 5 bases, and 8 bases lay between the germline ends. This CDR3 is CSVEDRVDNEQFF. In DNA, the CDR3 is TGCAGCGTTGAAGATCGAGTTGACAATGAGCAGTTCTTC.

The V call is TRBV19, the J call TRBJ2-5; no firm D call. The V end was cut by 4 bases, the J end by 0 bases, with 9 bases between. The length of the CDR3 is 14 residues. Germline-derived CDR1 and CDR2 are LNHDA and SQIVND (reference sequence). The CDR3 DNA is TGTGCCAGTAGTAACGGACCTTACCAAGAGACCCAGTACTTC. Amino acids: CASSNGPYQETQYF.

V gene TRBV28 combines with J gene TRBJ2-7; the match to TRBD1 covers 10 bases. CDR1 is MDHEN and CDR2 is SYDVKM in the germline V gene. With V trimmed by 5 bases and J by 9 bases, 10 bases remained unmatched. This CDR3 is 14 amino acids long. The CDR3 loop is CASSPGQGGSGQYF. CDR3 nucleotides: TGTGCCAGCAGTCCAGGACAGGGGGGATCAGGGCAGTACTTC.